Below, 16 T cell receptor beta chains from the same sample are listed, as sequenced in a study of T-cell reconstitution after alpha-beta-depleted transplantation in children. The authors prepared the TCRbeta library with unique molecular identifiers. Each CDR3 protein is one row after TCRdb ran MiXCR on the PCR reads. Among about 600,000 distinct CDR3 sequences listed, under 25% were seen once. The sample here was PBMCs, mostly from graft donor cells, taken 360 days after TCRalphabeta/CD19-depleted stem cell transplant. Receptors were obtained from a boy younger than two who had a stem cell transplant for acute myeloid leukemia, so the T cells may come from the graft donor.

J is TRBJ2-5 and V is TRBV12-3 or TRBV12-4; TRBD1 might be the D (6 bases). The CDR3 has 12 amino acids. The V end was cut by 6 bases, the J end by 5 bases, with 10 bases between. The CDR3 nucleotides read TGTGCCAGCAGAGGGGGTTGGGAGACCCAGTACTTC. This gives the protein CASRGGWETQYF.

This clonotype was seen a handful of times. CDR3 loop: CSVEIVGPWYNEQFF. Written as DNA, the CDR3 is TGCAGCGTTGAAATAGTGGGACCATGGTACAATGAGCAGTTCTTC. This chain joins TRBV29-1 and TRBJ2-1; D may correspond to TRBD1 or TRBD2 (5 bases each). The V gene lost 2 bases and the J gene lost 4 bases, with 15 bases spanning the gap. The CDR3 is 15 amino acids. Germline CDR1 reads SQVTM; CDR2 reads ANQGSEA.

This clonotype was recorded at least ten times. This chain joins TRBV4-2 and TRBJ2-3; 12 positions match TRBD2. Unmatched junction bases numbered 2, after V lost 1 base and J lost 3 bases. Germline V gene data show CDR1 as LGHNA and CDR2 as YNFKEQ. The CDR3 is made up of 16 amino acids. The CDR3 loop reads CASSQASGGATDTQYF. The CDR3 DNA reads as TGTGCCAGCAGCCAAGCTAGCGGGGGGGCTACAGATACGCAGTATTTT.

This rearrangement joins TRBV4-3 to TRBJ2-1; D possibly corresponds to TRBD2 (5 bases). There are 17 residues in the CDR3. Germline V lookup: CDR1 LGHNA, CDR2 YSLEER. Trimming took 0 bases from V and 6 from J, leaving 18 bases between them. The DNA of the CDR3 is TGCGCCAGCAGCCAAGATGGACTTAACTCTCCTGTCAATGAGCAGTTCTTC. Protein product: CASSQDGLNSPVNEQFF.

V is TRBV15 and J is TRBJ2-5; TRBD2 agrees at 9 bases. Germline loops: CDR1 LNHNV, CDR2 YYDKDF (reference sequence). Unmatched junction bases numbered 4, after V lost 5 bases and J lost 3 bases. The length of the CDR3 is 14 residues. This CDR3 reads CATSDPSGEETQYF. The CDR3 DNA sequence: TGTGCCACCAGCGACCCTAGCGGGGAAGAGACCCAGTACTTC.

The table lists this clonotype with many counts. This chain links TRBV6-2 or TRBV6-3 with TRBJ2-7, with 9 bases lining up with TRBD1. The V gene's germline CDR1 is MNHEY and CDR2 SVGEGT. The CDR3 loop spans 14 amino acids. Unmatched junction bases numbered 6, after V lost 8 bases and J lost 1 base. CDR3 sequence reads: CASAGQGLSYEQYV. CDR3 nucleotides: TGTGCCAGCGCGGGACAGGGCCTTTCCTACGAGCAGTACGTC.

This clonotype was counted a few times. In DNA, the CDR3 is TGTGCCACCAGCAGGGACAGCCTCTACGAGCAGTACTTC. Translating it yields CATSRDSLYEQYF. The chain combines TRBV15 with TRBJ2-7; D may be TRBD1 (6 bases). V gave up 3 bases and J gave up 3 bases, with 9 bases separating them. The CDR3 spans 13 residues. CDR1 and CDR2 from the germline V gene are LNHNV and YYDKDF (reference sequence).

This rearrangement joins TRBV7-2 to TRBJ2-5; no clear D gene. This CDR3 is 14 amino acids long. Trimming removed 3 bases at V and 0 bases at J, with 8 bases between. In germline, CDR1 is SGHTA, CDR2 FQGNSA. The CDR3 sequence: CASSFSAYQETQYF. The DNA for the CDR3 is TGTGCCAGCAGCTTCTCCGCCTACCAAGAGACCCAGTACTTC.

This clonotype came up a few times. V and J are TRBV15 and TRBJ2-6; D gene ambiguous. CDR1 and CDR2 from the germline V gene are LNHNV and YYDKDF (reference sequence). The CDR3 spans 15 residues. With 3 bases removed from V and 1 base from J, the gap between germline ends came to 7 bases. CDR3: CATSSFGSGANVLTF. The CDR3 DNA is TGTGCCACCAGCAGTTTTGGGTCTGGGGCCAACGTCCTGACTTTC.

The genes are TRBV12-3 or TRBV12-4 and TRBJ1-2, with D possibly being TRBD1 (5 bases). The CDR3 spans 16 residues. Trimming pared 6 bases from V and 6 bases from J, leaving 23 bases between. The chain's CDR3 is CASSPLGAHFLNGYTF. The CDR3, as DNA: TGTGCCAGCAGCCCGCTCGGGGCACATTTCCTCAATGGCTACACCTTC.

This chain joins TRBV29-1 and TRBJ1-1; 8 positions agree with TRBD1. Germline trimming cut 8 bases from V and 3 bases from J; bases unmatched to any gene: 11. This CDR3 region has 14 residues. Germline V gene lookup returns CDR1 SQVTM and CDR2 ANQGSEA. The CDR3: CSSGQGRMHTEAFF. The CDR3 DNA sequence: TGCAGCTCCGGACAGGGAAGAATGCACACTGAAGCTTTCTTT.

The gene calls are TRBV12-3 or TRBV12-4 and TRBJ2-3; TRBD1 agrees at 9 bases. This CDR3 region has 16 residues. After removal of 5 bases from V and 4 bases from J, the junction contained 10 bases not matched to a gene. CDR3 nucleotide sequence: TGTGCCAGCAGTCCCCCAGGGACAGGGATCGCAGATACGCAGTATTTT. Encoded protein: CASSPPGTGIADTQYF.

There are a few counts of this clonotype. The rearrangement uses TRBV9 and TRBJ2-3; D gene uncertain. CDR3 length equals 13 residues. Trimming left V 4 bases short and J 0 bases short, with 6 bases between. Germline loops: CDR1 SGDLS, CDR2 YYNGEE. DNA of the CDR3: TGTGCCAGCAGCCAACAGAGCACAGATACGCAGTATTTT. Protein sequence: CASSQQSTDTQYF.

This clonotype has just a few counts. CDR3 bases: TGTGCCAGCAGTTACGCTAGCGGGGAGAGCTCCTACAATGAGCAGTTCTTC. Its protein product is CASSYASGESSYNEQFF. V and J are TRBV6-5 and TRBJ2-1; 9 bases are a match to TRBD2. Trimming took 2 bases from V and 0 from J; bases not matched to a gene: 5. CDR1 and CDR2 (germline): MNHEY, SVGAGI. This CDR3 has 17 residues.

The sample holds many counts of this clonotype. The V gene is TRBV19, the J gene TRBJ2-1; 8 bases agree with TRBD1. The CDR3 consists of 17 residues. Looked up from germline, CDR1 is LNHDA and CDR2 is SQIVND (reference sequence). V was clipped by 1 base and J by 5 bases; unmatched bases: 10. CDR3 protein: CASSIGFTGGWNNEQFF. The DNA of the CDR3 is TGTGCCAGTAGTATAGGTTTCACAGGGGGATGGAACAATGAGCAGTTCTTC.

At least ten counts were recorded for this clonotype. The rearrangement joins TRBV20-1 to TRBJ1-1, with TRBD1 as a possible D gene (5 bases). CDR3 size: 13 residues. V was clipped by 3 bases and J by 4 bases, with 12 bases between them. Per germline, CDR1 DFQATT and CDR2 SNEGSKA (reference sequence). CDR3 loop: CSASRQSRTEAFF. The DNA of the CDR3 is TGCAGTGCTAGCCGACAGTCGCGCACTGAAGCTTTCTTT.